This TCR beta chain was obtained from a study of T-cell reconstitution after alpha-beta-depleted transplantation in children. General observations from the study: As was reported, about two months after transplant, alpha-beta T cells came from several hundred expanded graft clones. There were some patients whose high TCRbeta diversity at day 60 came from surviving recipient T cells and thymic progenitors.

This clonotype was detected only a few times. Its cognate antigen is unknown. Unique molecular identifiers were used to barcode this TCRbeta library. One entry per CDR3 protein, called by TCRdb with MiXCR from the PCR reads. The table lists about 610,000 distinct CDR3 sequences, more than 20% of them singletons, with under 45% in the top ten. The junction had 6 bases not matched to a gene; V was cut back by 3 bases and J by 4 bases. Germline V lookup: CDR1 MNHEY, CDR2 SMNVEV (reference sequence). The CDR3 length is 14 residues. This clonotype was sampled from a boy under two years old with Wiskott-Aldrich syndrome, due to receive a stem cell transplant. Sequenced here: PBMCs, sampled before TCRalphabeta/CD19-depleted stem cell transplant. This rearrangement joins TRBV27 to TRBJ2-7; 7 bases agree with TRBD2. The CDR3 region is CASSLRTREYEQYF. The DNA for the CDR3 is TGTGCCAGCAGTTTGAGGACTAGGGAATACGAGCAGTACTTC.